This T cell receptor beta chain was recovered during a study of T cells in Graves' hyperthyroidism and ophthalmopathy. Study background: Specimen type is peripheral blood, collected at initial diagnosis prior to any treatment.

Authors of the study amplified TCR beta CDR3 regions from RNA transcripts. With the HTBI primer set, the TCR CDR3 went through a first round of RT-PCR. From the multiplex PCR reads, TCRdb called clonotypes with MiXCR, one entry per CDR3 protein. This sample carries under 650,000 distinct CDR3 sequences, around 15% of them seen once, and the ten largest clones take 3% to 4.5%. Stability of Graves' hyperthyroidism was defined as absent ophthalmopathy progression within 18 months. Germline V gene data show CDR1 as SEHNR and CDR2 as FQNEAQ (reference sequence). The ends were cut back, 0 bases at V and 7 bases at J, with 10 bases in the middle. CDR3 size: 13 residues. This clonotype was counted between two and nine times.

The TCR sequence derives from a woman aged 30 to 39 with Graves' hyperthyroidism. The material sequenced was blood. The chain has TRBV7-9 and TRBJ2-7, with D uncertain. The CDR3 is CASSLAGLGEQYF. In nucleotides, the CDR3 is TGTGCCAGCAGCTTAGCGGGGTTGGGGGAGCAGTACTTC.